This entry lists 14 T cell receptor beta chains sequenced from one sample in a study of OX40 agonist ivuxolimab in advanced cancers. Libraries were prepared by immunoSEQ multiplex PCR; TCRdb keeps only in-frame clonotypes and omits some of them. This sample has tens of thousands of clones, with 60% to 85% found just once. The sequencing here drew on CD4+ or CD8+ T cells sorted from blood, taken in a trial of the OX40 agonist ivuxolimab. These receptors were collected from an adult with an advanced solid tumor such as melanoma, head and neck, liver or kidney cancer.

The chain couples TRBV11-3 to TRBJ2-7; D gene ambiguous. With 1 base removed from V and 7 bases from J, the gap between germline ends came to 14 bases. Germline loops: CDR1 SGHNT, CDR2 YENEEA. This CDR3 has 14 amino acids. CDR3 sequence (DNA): TGTGCCAGCAGCTTAGGTGGCGGAGTGGAAGAGCAGTACTTC. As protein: CASSLGGGVEEQYF.

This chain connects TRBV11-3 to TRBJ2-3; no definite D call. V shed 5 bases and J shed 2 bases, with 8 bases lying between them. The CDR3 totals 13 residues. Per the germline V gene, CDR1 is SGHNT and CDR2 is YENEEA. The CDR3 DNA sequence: TGTGCCAGCAGCCGCCATTCCACAGATACGCAGTATTTT. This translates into CASSRHSTDTQYF. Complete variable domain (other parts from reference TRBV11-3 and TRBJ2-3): EAGVVQSPRYKIIEKKQPVAFWCNPISGHNTLYWYLQNLGQGPELLIRYENEEAVDDSQLPKDRFSAERLKGVDSTLKIQPAELGDSAVYLCASSRHSTDTQYFGPGTRLTVL.

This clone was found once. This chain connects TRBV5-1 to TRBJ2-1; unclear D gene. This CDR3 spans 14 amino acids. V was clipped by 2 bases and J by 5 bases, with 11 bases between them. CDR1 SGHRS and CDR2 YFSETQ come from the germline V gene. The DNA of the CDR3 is TGCGCCAGCAGCTTTTTTTCACAGAACAATGAGCAGTTCTTC. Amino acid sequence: CASSFFSQNNEQFF. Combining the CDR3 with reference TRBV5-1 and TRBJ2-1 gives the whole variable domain KAGVTQTPRYLIKTRGQQVTLSCSPISGHRSVSWYQQTPGQGLQFLFEYFSETQRNKGNFPGRFSGRQFSNSRSEMNVSTLELGDSALYLCASSFFSQNNEQFFGPGTRLTVL.

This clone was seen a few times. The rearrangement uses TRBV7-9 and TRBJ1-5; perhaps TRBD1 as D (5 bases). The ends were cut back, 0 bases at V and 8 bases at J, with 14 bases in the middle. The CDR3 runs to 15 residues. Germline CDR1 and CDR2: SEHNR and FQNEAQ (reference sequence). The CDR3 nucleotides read TGTGCCAGCAGCTTAGCTGGCAGTCCGGGGGAGCCCCAGCATTTT. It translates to CASSLAGSPGEPQHF.

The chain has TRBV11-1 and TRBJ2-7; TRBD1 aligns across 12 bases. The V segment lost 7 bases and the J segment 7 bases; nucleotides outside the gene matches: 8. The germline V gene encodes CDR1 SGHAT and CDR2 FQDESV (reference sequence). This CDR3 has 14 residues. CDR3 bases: TGTGCCAGCACGCCGGGACAGGGGGCTCGGGAGCAGTACTTC. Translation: CASTPGQGAREQYF. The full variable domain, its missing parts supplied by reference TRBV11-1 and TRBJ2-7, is EAEVAQSPRYKITEKSQAVAFWCDPISGHATLYWYRQILGQGPELLVQFQDESVVDDSQLPKDRFSAERLKGVDSTLKIQPAELGDSAMYLCASTPGQGAREQYFGPGTRLTVT.

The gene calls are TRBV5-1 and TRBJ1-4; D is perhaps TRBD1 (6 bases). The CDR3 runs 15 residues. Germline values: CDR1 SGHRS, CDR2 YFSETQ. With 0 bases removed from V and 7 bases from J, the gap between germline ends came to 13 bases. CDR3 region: CASSLAFGGAEKLFF. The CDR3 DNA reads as TGCGCCAGCAGCTTGGCCTTTGGGGGGGCTGAAAAACTGTTTTTT.

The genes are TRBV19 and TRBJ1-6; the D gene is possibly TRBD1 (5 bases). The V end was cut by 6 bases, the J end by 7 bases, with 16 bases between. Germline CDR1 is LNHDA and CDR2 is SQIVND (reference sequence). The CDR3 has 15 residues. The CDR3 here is CASRSLSQGNSPLHF. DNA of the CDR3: TGTGCCAGTAGATCCCTGAGCCAGGGAAATTCACCCCTCCACTTT.

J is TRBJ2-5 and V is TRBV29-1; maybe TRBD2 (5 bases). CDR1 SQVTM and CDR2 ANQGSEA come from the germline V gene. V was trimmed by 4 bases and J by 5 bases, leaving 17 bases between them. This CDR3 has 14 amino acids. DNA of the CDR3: TGCAGCGTTGTGTCGCTTCGGGATAGGGAGACCCAGTACTTC. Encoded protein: CSVVSLRDRETQYF.

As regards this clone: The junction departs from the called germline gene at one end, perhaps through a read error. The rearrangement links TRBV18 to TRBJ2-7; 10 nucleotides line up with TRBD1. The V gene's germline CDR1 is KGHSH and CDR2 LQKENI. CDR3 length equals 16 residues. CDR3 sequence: CASSSPGTGASYEQYF. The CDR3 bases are TGTGCCAGCTCATCACCCGGGACAGGGGCTTCCTACGAGCAGTACTTC.

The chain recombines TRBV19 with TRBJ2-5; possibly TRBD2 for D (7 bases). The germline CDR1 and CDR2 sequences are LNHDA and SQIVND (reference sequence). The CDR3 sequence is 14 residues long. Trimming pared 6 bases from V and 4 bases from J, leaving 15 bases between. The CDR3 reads CASRGGASSETQYF. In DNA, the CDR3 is TGTGCCAGTAGGGGGGGGGCGAGTTCAGAGACCCAGTACTTC.

CDR3 bases: TGTGCCAGCAGCTCGAGGCGAGATACGCAGTATTTT. It yields the protein CASSSRRDTQYF. This chain uses TRBV7-2 with TRBJ2-3; no definite D call. There are 12 residues in the CDR3. Trimming shortened V by 4 bases and J by 5 bases, and 7 bases separated the two germline ends. Germline V gene lookup returns CDR1 SGHTA and CDR2 FQGNSA.

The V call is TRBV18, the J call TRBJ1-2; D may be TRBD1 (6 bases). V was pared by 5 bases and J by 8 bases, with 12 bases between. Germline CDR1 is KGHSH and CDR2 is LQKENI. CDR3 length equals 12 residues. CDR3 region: CASSTGQYGYTF. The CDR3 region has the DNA TGTGCCAGCTCAACAGGGCAATACGGCTACACCTTC.

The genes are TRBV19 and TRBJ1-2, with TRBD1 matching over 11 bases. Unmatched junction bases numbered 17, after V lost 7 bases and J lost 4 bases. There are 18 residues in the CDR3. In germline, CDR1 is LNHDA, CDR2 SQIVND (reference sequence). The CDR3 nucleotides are TGTGCCAGTAAGGGCCGAAAGGACAGGGGGCCGTCCTTCTATGGCTACACCTTC. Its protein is CASKGRKDRGPSFYGYTF. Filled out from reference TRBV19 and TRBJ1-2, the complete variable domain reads DGGITQSPKYLFRKEGQNVTLSCEQNLNHDAMYWYRQDPGQGLRLIYYSQIVNDFQKGDIAEGYSVSREKKESFPLTVTSAQKNPTAFYLCASKGRKDRGPSFYGYTFGSGTRLTVV.

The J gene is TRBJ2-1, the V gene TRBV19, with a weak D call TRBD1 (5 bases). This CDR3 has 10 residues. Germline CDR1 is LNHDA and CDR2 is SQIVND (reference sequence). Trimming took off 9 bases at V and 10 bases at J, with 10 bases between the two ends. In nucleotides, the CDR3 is TGTGCCAGGACCCACAGGGAGCAGTTCTTC. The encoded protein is CARTHREQFF. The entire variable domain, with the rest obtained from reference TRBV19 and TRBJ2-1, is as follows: DGGITQSPKYLFRKEGQNVTLSCEQNLNHDAMYWYRQDPGQGLRLIYYSQIVNDFQKGDIAEGYSVSREKKESFPLTVTSAQKNPTAFYLCARTHREQFFGPGTRLTVL.